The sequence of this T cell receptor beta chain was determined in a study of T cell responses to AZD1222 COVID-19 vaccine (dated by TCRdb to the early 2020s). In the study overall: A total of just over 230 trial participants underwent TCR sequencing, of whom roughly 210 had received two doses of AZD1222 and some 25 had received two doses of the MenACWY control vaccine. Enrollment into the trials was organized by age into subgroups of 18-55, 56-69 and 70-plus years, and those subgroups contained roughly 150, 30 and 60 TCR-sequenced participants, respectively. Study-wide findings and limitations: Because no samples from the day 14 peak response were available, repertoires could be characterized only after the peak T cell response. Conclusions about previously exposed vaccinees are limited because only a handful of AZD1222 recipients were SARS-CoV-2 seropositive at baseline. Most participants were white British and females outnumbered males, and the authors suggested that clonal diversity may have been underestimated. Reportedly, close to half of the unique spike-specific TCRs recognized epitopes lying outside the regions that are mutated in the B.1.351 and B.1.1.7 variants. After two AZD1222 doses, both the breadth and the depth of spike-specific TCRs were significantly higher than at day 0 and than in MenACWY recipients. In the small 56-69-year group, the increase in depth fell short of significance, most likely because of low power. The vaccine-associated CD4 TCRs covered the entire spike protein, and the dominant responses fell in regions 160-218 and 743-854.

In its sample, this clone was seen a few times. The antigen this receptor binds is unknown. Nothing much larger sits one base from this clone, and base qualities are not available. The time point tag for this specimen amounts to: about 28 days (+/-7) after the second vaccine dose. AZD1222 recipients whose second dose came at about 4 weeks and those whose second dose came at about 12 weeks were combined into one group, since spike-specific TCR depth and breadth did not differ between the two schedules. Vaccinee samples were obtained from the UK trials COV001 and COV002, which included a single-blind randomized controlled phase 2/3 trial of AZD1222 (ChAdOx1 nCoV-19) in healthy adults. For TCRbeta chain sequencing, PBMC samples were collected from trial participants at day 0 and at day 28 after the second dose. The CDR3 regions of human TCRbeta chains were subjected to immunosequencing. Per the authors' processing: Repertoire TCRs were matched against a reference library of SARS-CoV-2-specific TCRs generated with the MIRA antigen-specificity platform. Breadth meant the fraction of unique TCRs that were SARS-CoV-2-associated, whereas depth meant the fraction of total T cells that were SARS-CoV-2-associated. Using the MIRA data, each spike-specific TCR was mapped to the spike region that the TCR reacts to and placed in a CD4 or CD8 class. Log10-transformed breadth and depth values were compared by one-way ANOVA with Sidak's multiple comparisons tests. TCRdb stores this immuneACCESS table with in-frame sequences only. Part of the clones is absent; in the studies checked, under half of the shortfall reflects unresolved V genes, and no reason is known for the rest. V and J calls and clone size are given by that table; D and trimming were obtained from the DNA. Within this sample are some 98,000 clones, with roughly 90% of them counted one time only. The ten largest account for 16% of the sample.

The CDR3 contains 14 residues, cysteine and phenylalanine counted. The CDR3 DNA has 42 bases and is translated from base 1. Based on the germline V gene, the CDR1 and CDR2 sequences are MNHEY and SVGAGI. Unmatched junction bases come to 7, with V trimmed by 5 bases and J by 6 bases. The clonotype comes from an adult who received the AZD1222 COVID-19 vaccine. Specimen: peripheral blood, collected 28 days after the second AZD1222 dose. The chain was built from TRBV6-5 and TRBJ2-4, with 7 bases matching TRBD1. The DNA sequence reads TGTGCCAGCAGTACCCCAGGGGGAAGAAACATTCAGTACTTC. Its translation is CASSTPGGRNIQYF.